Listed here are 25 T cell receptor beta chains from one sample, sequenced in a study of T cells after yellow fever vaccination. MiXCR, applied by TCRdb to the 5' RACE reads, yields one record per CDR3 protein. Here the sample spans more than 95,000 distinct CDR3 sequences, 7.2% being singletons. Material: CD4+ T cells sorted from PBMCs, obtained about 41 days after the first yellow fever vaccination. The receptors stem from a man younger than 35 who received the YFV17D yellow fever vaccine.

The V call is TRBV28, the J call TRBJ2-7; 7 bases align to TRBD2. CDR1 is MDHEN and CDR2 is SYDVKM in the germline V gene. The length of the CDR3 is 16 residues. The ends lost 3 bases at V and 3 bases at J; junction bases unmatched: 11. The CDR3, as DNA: TGTGCCAGCAGTTTTAGCCCCCGAGCGGGAAACTACGAGCAGTACGTC. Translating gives CASSFSPRAGNYEQYV.

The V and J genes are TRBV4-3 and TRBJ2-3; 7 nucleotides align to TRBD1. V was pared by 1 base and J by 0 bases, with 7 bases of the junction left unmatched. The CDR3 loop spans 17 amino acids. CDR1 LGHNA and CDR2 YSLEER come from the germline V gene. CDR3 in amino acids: CASSQGTGVVSTDTQYF. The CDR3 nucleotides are TGCGCCAGCAGCCAAGGAACAGGGGTTGTTAGCACAGATACGCAGTATTTT.

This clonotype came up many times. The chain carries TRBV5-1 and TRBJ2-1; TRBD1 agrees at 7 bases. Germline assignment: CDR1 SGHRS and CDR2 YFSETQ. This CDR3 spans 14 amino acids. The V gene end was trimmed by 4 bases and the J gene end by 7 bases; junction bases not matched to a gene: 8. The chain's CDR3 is CASSRDSNPNEQFF. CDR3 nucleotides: TGCGCCAGCAGCCGGGACAGCAACCCGAATGAGCAGTTCTTC.

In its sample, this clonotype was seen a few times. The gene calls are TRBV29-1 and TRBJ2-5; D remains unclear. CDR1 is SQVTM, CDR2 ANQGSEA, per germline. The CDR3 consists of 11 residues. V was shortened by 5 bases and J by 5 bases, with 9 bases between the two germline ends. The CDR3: CSVLPAETQYF. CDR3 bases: TGCAGCGTTCTTCCAGCGGAGACCCAGTACTTC.

DNA of the CDR3: TGTGCCAGCAAACTAGCGGGGGGGCACGGTGAGCAGTTCTTC. Protein: CASKLAGGHGEQFF. This chain joins TRBV12-3 or TRBV12-4 and TRBJ2-1; 13 bases agree with TRBD2. V gave up 7 bases and J gave up 9 bases; unmatched junction bases: 6. The CDR3 contains 14 residues.

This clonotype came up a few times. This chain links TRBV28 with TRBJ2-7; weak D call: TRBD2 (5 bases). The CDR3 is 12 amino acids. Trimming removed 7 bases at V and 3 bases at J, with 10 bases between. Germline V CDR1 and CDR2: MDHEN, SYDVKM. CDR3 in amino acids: CASTPDFYEQYF. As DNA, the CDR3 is TGTGCCAGCACCCCGGACTTCTACGAGCAGTACTTC.

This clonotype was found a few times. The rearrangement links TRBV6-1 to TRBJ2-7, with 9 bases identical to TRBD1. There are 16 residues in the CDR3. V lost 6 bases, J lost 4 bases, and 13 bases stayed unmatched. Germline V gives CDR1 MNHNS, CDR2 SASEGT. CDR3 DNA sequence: TGTGCCAGCAGCTCGACTGGGACAGGGAGTTGGTACGAGCAGTACTTC. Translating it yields CASSSTGTGSWYEQYF.

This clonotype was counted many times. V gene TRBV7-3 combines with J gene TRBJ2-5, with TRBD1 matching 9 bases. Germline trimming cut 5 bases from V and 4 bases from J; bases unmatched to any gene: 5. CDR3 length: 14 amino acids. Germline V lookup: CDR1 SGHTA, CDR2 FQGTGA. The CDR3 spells CASSQQGARETQYF. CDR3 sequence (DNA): TGTGCCAGCAGCCAACAGGGGGCGAGAGAGACCCAGTACTTC.

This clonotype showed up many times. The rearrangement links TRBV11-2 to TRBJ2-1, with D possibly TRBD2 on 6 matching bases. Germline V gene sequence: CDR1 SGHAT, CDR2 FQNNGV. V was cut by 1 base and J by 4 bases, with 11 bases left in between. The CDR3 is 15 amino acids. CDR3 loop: CASSLGGTPYNEQFF. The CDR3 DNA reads TGTGCCAGCAGCTTAGGCGGGACCCCTTACAATGAGCAGTTCTTC.

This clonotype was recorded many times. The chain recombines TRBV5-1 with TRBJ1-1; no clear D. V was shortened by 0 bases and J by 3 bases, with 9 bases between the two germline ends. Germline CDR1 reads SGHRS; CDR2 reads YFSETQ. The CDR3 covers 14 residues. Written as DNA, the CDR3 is TGCGCCAGCAGCTTGGAATTCACGGACACTGAAGCTTTCTTT. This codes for CASSLEFTDTEAFF.

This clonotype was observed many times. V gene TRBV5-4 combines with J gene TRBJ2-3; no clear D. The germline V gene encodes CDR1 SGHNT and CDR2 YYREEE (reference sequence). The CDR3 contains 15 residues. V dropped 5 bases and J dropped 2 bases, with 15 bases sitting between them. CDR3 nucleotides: TGTGCCAGCAGTTCGATCAGCCAGTTCACAGATACGCAGTATTTT. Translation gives CASSSISQFTDTQYF.

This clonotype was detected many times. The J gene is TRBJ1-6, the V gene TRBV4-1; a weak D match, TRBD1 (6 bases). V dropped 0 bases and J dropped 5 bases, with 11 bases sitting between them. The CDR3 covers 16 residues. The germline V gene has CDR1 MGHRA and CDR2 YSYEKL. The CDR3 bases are TGCGCCAGCAGCCAAGATCGGGGGGCTCATAATTCACCCCTCCACTTT. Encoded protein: CASSQDRGAHNSPLHF.

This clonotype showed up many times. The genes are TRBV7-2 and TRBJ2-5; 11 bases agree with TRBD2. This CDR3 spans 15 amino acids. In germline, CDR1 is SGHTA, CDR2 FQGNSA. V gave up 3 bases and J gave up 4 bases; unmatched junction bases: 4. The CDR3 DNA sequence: TGTGCCAGCAGCTTCAAGACTAGCGGGGCAGAGACCCAGTACTTC. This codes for CASSFKTSGAETQYF. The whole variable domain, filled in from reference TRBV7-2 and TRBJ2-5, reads GAGVSQSPSNKVTEKGKDVELRCDPISGHTALYWYRQSLGQGLEFLIYFQGNSAPDKSGLPSDRFSAERTGGSVSTLTIQRTQQEDSAVYLCASSFKTSGAETQYFGPGTRLLVL.

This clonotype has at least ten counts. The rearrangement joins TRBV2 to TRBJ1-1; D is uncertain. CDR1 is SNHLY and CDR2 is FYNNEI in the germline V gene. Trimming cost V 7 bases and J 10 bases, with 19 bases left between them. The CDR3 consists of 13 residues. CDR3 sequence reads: CASIVGGVAGAFF. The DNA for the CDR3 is TGTGCCAGCATAGTAGGCGGCGTGGCGGGAGCTTTCTTT.

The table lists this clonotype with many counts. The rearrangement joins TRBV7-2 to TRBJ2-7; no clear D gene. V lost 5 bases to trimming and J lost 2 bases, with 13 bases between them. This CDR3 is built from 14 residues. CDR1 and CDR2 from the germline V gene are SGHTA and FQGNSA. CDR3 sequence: CASSPRTETYEQYF. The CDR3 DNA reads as TGTGCCAGCAGCCCCAGGACCGAAACCTACGAGCAGTACTTC. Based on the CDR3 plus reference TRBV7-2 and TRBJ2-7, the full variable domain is GAGVSQSPSNKVTEKGKDVELRCDPISGHTALYWYRQSLGQGLEFLIYFQGNSAPDKSGLPSDRFSAERTGGSVSTLTIQRTQQEDSAVYLCASSPRTETYEQYFGPGTRLTVT.

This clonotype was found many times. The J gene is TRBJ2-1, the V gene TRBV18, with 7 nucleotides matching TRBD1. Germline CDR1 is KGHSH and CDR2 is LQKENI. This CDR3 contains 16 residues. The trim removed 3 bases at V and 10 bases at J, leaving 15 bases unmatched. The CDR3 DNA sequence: TGTGCCAGCTCACCGCTCAACAGGGGAAGTACGGACGAGCAGTTCTTC. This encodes CASSPLNRGSTDEQFF.

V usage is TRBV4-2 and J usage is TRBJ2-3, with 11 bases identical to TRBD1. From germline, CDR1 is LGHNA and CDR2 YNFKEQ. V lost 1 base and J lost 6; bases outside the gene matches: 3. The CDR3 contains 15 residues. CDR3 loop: CASSQARDRGDTQYF. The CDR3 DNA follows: TGTGCCAGCAGCCAAGCTAGGGACAGGGGGGATACGCAGTATTTT.

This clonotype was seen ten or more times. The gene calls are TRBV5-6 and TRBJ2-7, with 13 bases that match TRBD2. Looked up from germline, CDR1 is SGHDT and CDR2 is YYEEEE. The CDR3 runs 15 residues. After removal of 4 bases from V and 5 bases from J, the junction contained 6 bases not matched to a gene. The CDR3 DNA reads TGTGCCAGCAGCGAGACTAGCGGGGGGAAGGACGAGCAGTACTTC. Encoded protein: CASSETSGGKDEQYF.

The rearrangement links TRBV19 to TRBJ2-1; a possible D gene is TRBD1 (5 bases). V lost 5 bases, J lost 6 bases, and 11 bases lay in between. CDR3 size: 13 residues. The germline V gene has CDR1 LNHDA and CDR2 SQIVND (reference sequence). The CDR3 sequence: CASSVQGSNEQFF. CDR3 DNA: TGTGCCAGTAGTGTTCAGGGTTCCAATGAGCAGTTCTTC.

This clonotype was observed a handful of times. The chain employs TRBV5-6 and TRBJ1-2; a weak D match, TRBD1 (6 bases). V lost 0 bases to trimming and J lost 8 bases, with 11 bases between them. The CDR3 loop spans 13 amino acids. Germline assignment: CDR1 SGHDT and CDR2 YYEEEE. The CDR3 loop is CASSLAGAGGYTF. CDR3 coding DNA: TGTGCCAGCAGCTTGGCGGGGGCCGGCGGCTACACCTTC.

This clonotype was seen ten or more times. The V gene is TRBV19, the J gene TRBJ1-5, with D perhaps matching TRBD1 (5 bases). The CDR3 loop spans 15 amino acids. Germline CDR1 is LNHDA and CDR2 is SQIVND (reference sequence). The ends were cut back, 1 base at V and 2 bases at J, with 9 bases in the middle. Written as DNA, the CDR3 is TGTGCCAGTAGTATAGTCGGGGGGGGCAATCAGCCCCAGCATTTT. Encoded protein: CASSIVGGGNQPQHF.

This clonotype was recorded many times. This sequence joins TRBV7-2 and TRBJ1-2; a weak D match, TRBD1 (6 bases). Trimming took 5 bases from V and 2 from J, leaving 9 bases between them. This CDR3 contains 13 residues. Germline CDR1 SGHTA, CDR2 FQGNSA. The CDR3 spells CASSPDSNYGYTF. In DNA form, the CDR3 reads TGTGCCAGCAGCCCGGACAGCAACTATGGCTACACCTTC.

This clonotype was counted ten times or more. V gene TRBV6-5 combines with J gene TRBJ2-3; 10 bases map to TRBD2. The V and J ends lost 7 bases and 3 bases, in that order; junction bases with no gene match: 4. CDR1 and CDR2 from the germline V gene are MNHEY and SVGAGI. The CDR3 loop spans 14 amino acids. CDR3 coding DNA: TGTGCCAGCAAAGCGGGGGGGCAGACAGATACGCAGTATTTT. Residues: CASKAGGQTDTQYF.

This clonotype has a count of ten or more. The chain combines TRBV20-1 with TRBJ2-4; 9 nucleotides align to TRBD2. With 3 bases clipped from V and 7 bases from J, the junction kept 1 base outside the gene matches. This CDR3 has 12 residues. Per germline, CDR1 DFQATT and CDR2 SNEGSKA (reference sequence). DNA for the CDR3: TGCAGTGCTAGGACTAGCGGTAACATTCAGTACTTC. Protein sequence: CSARTSGNIQYF.

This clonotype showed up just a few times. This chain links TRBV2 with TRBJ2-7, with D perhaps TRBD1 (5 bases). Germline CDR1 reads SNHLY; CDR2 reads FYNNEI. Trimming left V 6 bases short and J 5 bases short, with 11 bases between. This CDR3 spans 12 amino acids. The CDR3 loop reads CASRGVGNEQYF. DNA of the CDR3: TGTGCCAGCAGAGGGGTAGGCAACGAGCAGTACTTC.